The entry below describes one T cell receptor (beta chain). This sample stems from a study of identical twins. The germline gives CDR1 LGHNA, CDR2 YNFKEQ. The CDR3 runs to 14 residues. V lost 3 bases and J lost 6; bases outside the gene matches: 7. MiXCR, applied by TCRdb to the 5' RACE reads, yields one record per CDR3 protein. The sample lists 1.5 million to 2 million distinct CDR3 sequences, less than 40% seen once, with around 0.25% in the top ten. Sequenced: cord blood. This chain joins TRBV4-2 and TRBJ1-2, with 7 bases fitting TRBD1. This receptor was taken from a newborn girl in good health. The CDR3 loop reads CASSHLQGSDGYTF. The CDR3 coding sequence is TGTGCCAGCAGCCATCTACAGGGGAGCGATGGCTACACCTTC.